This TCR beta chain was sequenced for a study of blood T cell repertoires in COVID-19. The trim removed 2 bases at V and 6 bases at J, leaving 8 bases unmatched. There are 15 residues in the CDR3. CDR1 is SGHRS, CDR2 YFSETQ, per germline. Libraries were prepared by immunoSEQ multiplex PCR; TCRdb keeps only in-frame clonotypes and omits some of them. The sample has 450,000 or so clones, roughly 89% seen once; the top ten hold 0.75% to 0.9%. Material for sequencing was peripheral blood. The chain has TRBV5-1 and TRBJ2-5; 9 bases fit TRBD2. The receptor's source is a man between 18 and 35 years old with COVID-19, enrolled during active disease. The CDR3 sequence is CASSFSAGGRQTQYF. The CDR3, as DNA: TGCGCCAGCAGCTTTTCAGCGGGAGGACGGCAGACCCAGTACTTC.